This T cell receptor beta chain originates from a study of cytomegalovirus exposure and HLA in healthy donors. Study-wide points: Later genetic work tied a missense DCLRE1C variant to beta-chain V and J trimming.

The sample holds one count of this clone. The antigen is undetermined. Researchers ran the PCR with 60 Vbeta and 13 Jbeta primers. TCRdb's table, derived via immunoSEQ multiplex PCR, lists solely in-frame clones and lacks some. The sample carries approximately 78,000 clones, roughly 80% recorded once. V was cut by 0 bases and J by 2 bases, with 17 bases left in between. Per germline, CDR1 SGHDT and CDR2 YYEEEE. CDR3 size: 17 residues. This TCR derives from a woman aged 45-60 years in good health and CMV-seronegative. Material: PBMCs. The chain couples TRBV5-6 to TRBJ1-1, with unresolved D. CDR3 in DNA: TGTGCCAGCAGCTTGGCCATCCCCCCAGATAAAAACACTGAAGCTTTCTTT. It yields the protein CASSLAIPPDKNTEAFF.